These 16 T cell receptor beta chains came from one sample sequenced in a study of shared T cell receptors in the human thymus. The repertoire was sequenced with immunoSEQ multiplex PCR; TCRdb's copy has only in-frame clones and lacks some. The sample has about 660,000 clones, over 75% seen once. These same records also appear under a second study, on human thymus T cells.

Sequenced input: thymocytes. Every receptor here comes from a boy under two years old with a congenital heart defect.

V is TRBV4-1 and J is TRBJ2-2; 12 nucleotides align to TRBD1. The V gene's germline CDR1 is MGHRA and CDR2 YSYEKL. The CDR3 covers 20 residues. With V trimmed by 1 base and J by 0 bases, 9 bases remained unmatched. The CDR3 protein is CASSQVKYRDRGPNTGELFF. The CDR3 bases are TGCGCCAGCAGCCAAGTCAAATACCGGGACAGGGGGCCGAACACCGGGGAGCTGTTTTTT.

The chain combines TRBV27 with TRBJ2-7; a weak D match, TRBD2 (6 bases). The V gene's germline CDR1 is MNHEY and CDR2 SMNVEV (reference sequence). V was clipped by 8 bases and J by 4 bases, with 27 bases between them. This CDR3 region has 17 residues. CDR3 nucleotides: TGTGCCAGCGGGCCGGGACTCCGTTACTCAACTTATTACGAGCAGTACTTC. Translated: CASGPGLRYSTYYEQYF.

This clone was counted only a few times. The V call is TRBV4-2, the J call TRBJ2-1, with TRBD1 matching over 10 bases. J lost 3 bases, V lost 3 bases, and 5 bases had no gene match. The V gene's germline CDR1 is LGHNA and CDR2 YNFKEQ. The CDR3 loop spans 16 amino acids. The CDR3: CASSHLDRGLYNEQFF. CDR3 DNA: TGTGCCAGCAGCCATTTAGACAGGGGGCTCTACAATGAGCAGTTCTTC.

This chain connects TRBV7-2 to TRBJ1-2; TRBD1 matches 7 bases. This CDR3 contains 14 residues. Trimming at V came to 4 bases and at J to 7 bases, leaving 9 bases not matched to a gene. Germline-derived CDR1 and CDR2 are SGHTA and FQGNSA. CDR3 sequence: CASSSGRGFVGYTF. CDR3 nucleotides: TGTGCCAGCAGCTCCGGCAGGGGGTTTGTTGGCTACACCTTC.

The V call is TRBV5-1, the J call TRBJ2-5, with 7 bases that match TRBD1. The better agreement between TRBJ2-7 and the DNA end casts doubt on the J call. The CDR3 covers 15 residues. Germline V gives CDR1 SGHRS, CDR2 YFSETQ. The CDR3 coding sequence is TGCGCCAGCAGCTCGTCAGGGGGATCCTCCTACGAGCAGTACTTC. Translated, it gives CASSSSGGSSYEQYF.

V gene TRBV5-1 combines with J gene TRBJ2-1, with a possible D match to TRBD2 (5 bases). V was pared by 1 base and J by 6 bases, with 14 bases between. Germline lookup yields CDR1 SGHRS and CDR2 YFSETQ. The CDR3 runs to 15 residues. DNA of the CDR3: TGCGCCAGCAGCTTGATCGGTAGCGCGGTCAATGAGCAGTTCTTC. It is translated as CASSLIGSAVNEQFF.

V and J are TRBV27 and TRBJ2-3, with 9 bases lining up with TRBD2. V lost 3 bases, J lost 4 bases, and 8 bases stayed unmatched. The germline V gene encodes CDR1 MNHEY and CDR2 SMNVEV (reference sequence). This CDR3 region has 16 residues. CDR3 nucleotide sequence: TGTGCCAGCAGTTTGCTAGCGGGAATGGTGGCAGATACGCAGTATTTT. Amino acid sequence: CASSLLAGMVADTQYF.

The CDR3 coding sequence is TGTGCCAGCAGTGCATCGGAGGGACAGGGGGCTGCGAACACTGAAGCTTTCTTT. Its protein is CASSASEGQGAANTEAFF. The chain carries TRBV2 and TRBJ1-1, with 12 bases that match TRBD1. Germline values: CDR1 SNHLY, CDR2 FYNNEI. The V gene end was trimmed by 4 bases and the J gene end by 1 base; junction bases not matched to a gene: 10. CDR3 length equals 18 residues.

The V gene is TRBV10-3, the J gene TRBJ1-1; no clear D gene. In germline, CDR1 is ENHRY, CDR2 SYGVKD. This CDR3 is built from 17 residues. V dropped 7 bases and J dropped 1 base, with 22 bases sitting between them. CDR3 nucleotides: TGTGCCATCAAAGAAATATACTTCGGTCATGAGAACACTGAAGCTTTCTTT. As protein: CAIKEIYFGHENTEAFF.

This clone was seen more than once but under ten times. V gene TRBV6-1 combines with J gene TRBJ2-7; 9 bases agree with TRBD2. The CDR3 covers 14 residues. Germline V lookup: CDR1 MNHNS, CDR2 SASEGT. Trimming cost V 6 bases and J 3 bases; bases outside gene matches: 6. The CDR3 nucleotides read TGTGCCAGCAGAGGTAGCGGGAGTCTCTACGAGCAGTACTTC. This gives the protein CASRGSGSLYEQYF.

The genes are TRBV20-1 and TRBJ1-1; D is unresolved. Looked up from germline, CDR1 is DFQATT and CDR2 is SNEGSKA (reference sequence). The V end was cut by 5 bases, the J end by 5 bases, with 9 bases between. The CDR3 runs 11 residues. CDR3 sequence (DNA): TGCAGTGCTGGGCCTGGGACTGAAGCTTTCTTT. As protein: CSAGPGTEAFF.

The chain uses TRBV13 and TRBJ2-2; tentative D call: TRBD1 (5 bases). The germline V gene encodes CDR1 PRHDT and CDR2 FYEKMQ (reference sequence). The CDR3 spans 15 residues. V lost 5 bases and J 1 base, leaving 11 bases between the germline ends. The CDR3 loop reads CASSLVGLNTGELFF. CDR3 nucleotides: TGTGCCAGCAGCCTTGTGGGGCTGAACACCGGGGAGCTGTTTTTT.

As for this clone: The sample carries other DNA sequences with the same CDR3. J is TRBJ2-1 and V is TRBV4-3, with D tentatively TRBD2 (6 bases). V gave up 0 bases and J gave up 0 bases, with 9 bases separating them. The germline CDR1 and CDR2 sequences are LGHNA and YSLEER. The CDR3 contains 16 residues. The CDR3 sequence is CASSQDSGSSYNEQFF. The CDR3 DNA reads TGCGCCAGCAGCCAAGATAGCGGAAGCTCCTACAATGAGCAGTTCTTC.

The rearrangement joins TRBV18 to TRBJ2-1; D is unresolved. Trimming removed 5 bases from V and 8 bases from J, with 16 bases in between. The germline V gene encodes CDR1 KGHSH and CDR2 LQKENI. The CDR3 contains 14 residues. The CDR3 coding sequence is TGTGCCAGCTCAGTGAAGTTACAACGCTATGAGCAGTTCTTC. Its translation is CASSVKLQRYEQFF. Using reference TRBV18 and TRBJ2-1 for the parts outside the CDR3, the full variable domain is NAGVMQNPRHLVRRRGQEARLRCSPMKGHSHVYWYRQLPEEGLKFMVYLQKENIIDESGMPKERFSAEFPKEGPSILRIQQVVRGDSAAYFCASSVKLQRYEQFFGPGTRLTVL.

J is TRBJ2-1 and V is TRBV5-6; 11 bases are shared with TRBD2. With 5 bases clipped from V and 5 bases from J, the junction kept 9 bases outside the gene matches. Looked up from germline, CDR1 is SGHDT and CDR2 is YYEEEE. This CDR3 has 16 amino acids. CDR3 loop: CASRPGTSGRNNEQFF. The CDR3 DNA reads TGTGCCAGCAGACCGGGGACTAGCGGACGAAACAATGAGCAGTTCTTC.

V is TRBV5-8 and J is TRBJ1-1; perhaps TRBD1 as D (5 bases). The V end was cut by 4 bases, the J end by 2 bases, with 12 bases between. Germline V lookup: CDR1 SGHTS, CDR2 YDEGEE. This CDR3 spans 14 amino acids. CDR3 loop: CASSLQDHNTEAFF. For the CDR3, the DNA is TGTGCCAGCAGCCTACAGGACCATAACACTGAAGCTTTCTTT.